The TCR beta chain described here comes from a study of blood T cells in healthy people across ages (dated by TCRdb to 2014 to 2015). Broadly, across the study: Template switching captured roughly one uniquely barcoded TCR beta cDNA molecule per two T cells in model experiments. Using deep sequencing normalized with unique cDNA molecular identifiers, the study measured how TCR beta repertoire diversity changes with age. Four age groups were formed from the donors: young (average about 17 years), middle-aged (more than 35), aged (62) and long-lived (82). Using the same blood draw, the study looked at two additional independent replicas of 1 million unique cDNA reads for two donors, one aged 18 to 30 and the other aged 80 or older. To avoid experimental bias, donors of different ages were distributed randomly across sequencing lanes. Broad study findings and their caveats: Donor CMV infection status was unknown, potentially confounding age-related changes in expanded clonotypes. The percentage of naive T cells measured by flow cytometry correlated strongly with observed TCR beta diversity. Observed TCR beta diversity per million T cells fell roughly linearly with age, and a significant reduction was already apparent by age around 40. Estimates of total diversity based on one million sequenced T cells were regarded as lower bounds and as underestimates. Since profiling was done on bulk unsorted PBMCs, naive and antigen-experienced compartments could not be conclusively compared. Compared with the aged group, more naive CD4+ T cells, fewer expanded clones and increased TCR diversity were shown by the long-lived group, suggesting age selection.

From a lookup of the germline V gene (reference sequence), CDR1 and CDR2 are SEHNR and FQNEAQ. The germline V and J ends show losses of 7 bases and 2 bases respectively, and no gene match explains 8 bases of the junction. There are 17 amino acids in the CDR3, from cysteine to phenylalanine inclusive. Only CDR3 DNA remains: 51 bases, in frame from the first base. The donors were 40 or so Caucasian individuals from Russia, aged 6 to 90 years, who were systemically healthy. Approximately 9.7 milliliters of peripheral blood were drawn from each donor into EDTA-treated Vacutainer tubes. Ficoll-Paque density-gradient centrifugation was used to isolate PBMCs, with at least 6 million obtained per sample. Trizol reagent was used to extract total RNA from PBMCs, with at least 6 micrograms per sample. The percentages of naive CD45RAhigh/CD27high T cells were determined by flow cytometry on a PBMC aliquot from every donor.

The table lists this clonotype with a few counts. This clone's antigen is unknown. No base-level quality is on record; no much larger clone is a single base apart. The library was prepared using 5' RACE. The instrument was an Illumina HiSeq 2500. A second PCR of roughly 7 to 11 cycles was performed with a sample-barcoded 5' primer and a J-beta primer mix. A unique molecular identifier was introduced onto each TCR beta cDNA molecule by a template-switch 5' adaptor carrying 12 random nucleotides. Each sample yielded at least 2.5 million CDR3-containing paired-end reads. The Mint cDNA synthesis kit, primed by a TRBC-specific oligonucleotide, was used to synthesize first-strand cDNA from all RNA. Following uracil-DNA glycosylase treatment, all cDNA underwent a first 18-cycle PCR with the universal primers M1SS and BC2_uni_R. For the original study's pipeline: Normalization of each sample was performed by random selection of 1 million high-quality reads, each carrying a distinct molecular identifier. Reads with shared molecular identifiers were discarded instead of being binned into consensus sequences. MiTCR, set to a Q25 quality threshold and the strictest error-elimination algorithm, was used for CDR3 identification, clonotype clustering and error correction. A nonparametric unseen species model using Euler transformation provided a lower-bound estimate of total TCR beta diversity. The public reads were reprocessed in TCRdb via fastp at Q25 and MiXCR, keeping in-frame beta chains. Rows merge per CDR3 protein into single entries with the most common DNA and genes. What appears here as the V and J calls and clone size reflects TCRdb's work, not the paper's. The sample table records 1.5 million to 2 million distinct CDR3 sequences; over 25% of these occur just once. The ten largest clones take up around 7.7% of the sample.

The clonotype originates from a woman younger than 45 in good health. Sequenced input: blood. The chain uses TRBV7-9 and TRBJ2-1, with 13 bases in between that match TRBD2. The CDR3 here reads CASIPGTSGTTYNEQFF. The nucleotides are TGTGCCAGCATCCCCGGGACTAGCGGGACAACCTACAATGAGCAGTTCTTC. The CDR3, completed at both ends by the reference TRBV7-9 and TRBJ2-1 genes, gives the full variable domain DTGVSQNPRHKITKRGQNVTFRCDPISEHNRLYWYRQTLGQGPEFLTYFQNEAQLEKSRLLSDRFSAERPKGSFSTLEIQRTEQGDSAMYLCASIPGTSGTTYNEQFFGPGTRLTVL.